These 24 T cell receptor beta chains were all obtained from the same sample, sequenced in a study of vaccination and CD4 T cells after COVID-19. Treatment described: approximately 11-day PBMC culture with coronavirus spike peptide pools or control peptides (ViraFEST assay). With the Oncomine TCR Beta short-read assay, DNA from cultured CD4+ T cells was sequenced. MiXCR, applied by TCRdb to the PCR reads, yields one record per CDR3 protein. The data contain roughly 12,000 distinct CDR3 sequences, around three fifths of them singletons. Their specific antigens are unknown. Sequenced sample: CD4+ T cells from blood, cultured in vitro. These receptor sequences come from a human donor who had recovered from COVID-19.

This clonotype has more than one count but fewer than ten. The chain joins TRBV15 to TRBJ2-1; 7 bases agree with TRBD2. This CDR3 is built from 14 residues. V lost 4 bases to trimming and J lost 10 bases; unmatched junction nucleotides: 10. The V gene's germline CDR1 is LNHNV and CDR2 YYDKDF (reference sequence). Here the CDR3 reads CATSTRGGGGEQFF. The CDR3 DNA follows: TGTGCCACCAGCACTCGCGGGGGAGGCGGGGAGCAGTTCTTC.

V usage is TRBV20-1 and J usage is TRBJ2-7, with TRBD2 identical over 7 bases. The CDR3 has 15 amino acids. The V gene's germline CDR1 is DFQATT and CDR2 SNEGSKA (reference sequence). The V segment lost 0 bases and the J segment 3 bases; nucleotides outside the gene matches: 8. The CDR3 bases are TGCAGTGCTAGAGATGGCGGGAGAGGGAACTACGAGCAGTACTTC. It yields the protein CSARDGGRGNYEQYF.

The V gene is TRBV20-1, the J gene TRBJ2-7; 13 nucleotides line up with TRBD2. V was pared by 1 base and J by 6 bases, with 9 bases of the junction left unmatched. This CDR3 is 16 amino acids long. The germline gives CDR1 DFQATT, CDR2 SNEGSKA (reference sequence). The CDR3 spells CSARALGLAGMGEQYF. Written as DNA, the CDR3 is TGCAGTGCTAGAGCCCTGGGACTAGCGGGAATGGGCGAGCAGTACTTC.

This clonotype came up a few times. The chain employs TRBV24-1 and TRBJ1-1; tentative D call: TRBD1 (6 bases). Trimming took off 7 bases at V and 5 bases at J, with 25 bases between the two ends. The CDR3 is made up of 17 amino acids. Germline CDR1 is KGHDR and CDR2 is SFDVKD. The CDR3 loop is CATSPGGRALPGTEAFF. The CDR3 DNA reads TGTGCCACCAGCCCGGGGGGCAGGGCGCTCCCGGGGACTGAAGCTTTCTTT.

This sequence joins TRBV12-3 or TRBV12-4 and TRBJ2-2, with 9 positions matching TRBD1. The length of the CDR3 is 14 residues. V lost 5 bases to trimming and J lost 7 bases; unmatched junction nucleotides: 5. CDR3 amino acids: CASSLTGGIGELFF. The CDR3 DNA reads TGTGCCAGCAGTCTGACAGGGGGGATCGGGGAGCTGTTTTTT.

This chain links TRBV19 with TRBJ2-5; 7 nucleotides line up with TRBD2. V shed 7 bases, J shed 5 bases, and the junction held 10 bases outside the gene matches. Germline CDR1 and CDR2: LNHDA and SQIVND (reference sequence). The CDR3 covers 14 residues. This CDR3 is CASMSRGTMETQYF. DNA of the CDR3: TGTGCCAGTATGTCTCGAGGGACTATGGAGACCCAGTACTTC.

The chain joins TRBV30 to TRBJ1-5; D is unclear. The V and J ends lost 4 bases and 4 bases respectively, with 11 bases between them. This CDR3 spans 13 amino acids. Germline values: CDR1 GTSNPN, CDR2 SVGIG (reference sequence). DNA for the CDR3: TGTGCCTGGACCTCAGGTCTTAATCAGCCCCAGCATTTT. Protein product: CAWTSGLNQPQHF.

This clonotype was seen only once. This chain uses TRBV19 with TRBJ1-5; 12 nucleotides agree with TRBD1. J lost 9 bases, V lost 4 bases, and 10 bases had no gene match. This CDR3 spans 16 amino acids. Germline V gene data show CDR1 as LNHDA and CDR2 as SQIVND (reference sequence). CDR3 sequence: CASSKPGQGAMGPQHF. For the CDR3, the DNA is TGTGCCAGTAGTAAACCGGGACAGGGGGCTATGGGGCCCCAGCATTTT.

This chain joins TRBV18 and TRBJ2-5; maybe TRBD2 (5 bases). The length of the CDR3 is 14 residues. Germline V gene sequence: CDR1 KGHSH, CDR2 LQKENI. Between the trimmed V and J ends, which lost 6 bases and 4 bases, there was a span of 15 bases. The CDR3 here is CASSHRSEGETQYF. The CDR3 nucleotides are TGTGCCAGCTCTCATCGTAGCGAGGGAGAGACCCAGTACTTC. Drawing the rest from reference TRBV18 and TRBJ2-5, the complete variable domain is NAGVMQNPRHLVRRRGQEARLRCSPMKGHSHVYWYRQLPEEGLKFMVYLQKENIIDESGMPKERFSAEFPKEGPSILRIQQVVRGDSAAYFCASSHRSEGETQYFGPGTRLLVL.

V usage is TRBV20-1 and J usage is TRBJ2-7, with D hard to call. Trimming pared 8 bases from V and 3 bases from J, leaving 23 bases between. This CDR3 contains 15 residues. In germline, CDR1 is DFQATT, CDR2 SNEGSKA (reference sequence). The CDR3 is CSSRIQSRKGYEQYF. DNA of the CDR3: TGCAGTTCCCGTATACAAAGCAGGAAGGGCTACGAGCAGTACTTC.

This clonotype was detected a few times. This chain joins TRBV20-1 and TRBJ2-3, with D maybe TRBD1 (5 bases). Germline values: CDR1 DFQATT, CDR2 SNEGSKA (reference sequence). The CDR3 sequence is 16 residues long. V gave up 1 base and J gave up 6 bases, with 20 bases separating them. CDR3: CSARALGRVLGDTQYF. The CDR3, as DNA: TGCAGTGCTAGAGCGTTGGGCAGGGTCCTCGGGGATACGCAGTATTTT.

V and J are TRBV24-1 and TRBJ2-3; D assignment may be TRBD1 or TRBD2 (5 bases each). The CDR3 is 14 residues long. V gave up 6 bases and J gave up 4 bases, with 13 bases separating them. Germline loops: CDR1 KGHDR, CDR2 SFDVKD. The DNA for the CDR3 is TGTGCCACCAGTTTTGGCAGGGACGCAGATACGCAGTATTTT. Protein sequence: CATSFGRDADTQYF.

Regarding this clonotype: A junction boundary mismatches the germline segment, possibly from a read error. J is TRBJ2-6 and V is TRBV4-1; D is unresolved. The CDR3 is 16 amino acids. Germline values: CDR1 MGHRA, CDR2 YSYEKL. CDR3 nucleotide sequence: TGCGCCAGCAGCCCTACCGAGAGCTCTGGGACCAACGTCCTGACTTTC. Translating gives CASSPTESSGTNVLTF.

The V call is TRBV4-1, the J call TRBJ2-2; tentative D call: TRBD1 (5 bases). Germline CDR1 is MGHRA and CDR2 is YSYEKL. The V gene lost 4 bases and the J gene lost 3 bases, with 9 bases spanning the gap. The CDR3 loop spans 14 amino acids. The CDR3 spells CASSPVRDTGELFF. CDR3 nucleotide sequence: TGCGCCAGCAGCCCGGTCAGGGACACCGGGGAGCTGTTTTTT.

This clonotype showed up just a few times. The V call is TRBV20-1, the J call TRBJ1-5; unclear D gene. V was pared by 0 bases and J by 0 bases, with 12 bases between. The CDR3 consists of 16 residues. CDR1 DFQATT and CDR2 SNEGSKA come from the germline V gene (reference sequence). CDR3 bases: TGCAGTGCTAGAGATCAGACAAAACCTAGCAATCAGCCCCAGCATTTT. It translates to CSARDQTKPSNQPQHF.

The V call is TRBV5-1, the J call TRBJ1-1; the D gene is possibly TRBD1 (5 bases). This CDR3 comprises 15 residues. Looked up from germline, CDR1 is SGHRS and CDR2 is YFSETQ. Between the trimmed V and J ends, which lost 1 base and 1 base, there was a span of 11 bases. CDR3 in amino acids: CASSLRSTGNTEAFF. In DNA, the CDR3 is TGCGCCAGCAGCTTGAGGAGTACAGGGAACACTGAAGCTTTCTTT.

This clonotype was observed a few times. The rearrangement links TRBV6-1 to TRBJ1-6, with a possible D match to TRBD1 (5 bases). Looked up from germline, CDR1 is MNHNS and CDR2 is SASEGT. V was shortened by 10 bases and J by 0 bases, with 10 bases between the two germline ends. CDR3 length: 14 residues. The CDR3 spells CATGHSSYNSPLHF. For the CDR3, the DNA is TGTGCCACCGGACACAGCTCCTATAATTCACCCCTCCACTTT.

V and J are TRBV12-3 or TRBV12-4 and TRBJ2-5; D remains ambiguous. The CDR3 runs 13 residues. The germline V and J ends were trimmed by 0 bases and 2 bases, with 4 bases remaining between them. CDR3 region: CASSLANQETQYF. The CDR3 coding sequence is TGTGCCAGCAGTTTAGCCAATCAAGAGACCCAGTACTTC.

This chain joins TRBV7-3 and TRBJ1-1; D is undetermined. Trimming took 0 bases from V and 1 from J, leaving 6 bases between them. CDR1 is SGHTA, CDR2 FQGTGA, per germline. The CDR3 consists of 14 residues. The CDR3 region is CASSLTPRNTEAFF. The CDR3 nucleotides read TGTGCCAGCAGCTTAACCCCCAGGAACACTGAAGCTTTCTTT.

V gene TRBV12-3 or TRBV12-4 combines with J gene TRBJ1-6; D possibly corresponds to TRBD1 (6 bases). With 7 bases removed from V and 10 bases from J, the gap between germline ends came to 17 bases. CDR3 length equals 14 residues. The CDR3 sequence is CASTLQGSVSPLHF. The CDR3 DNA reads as TGTGCCAGCACGCTACAGGGTTCAGTGTCACCCCTCCACTTT.

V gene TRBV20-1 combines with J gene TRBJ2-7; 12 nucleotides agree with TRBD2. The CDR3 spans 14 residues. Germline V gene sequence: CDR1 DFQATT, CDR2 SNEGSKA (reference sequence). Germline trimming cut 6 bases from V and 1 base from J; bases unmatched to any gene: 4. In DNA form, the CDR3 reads TGCAGTGCGGAACTAGCGGGAGGTTCCTACGAGCAGTACTTC. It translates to CSAELAGGSYEQYF.

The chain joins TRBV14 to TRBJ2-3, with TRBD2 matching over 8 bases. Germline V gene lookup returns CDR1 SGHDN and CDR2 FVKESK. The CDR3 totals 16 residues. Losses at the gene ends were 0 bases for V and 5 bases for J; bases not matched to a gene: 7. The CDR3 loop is CASSQDLAGLGDTQYF. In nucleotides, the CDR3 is TGTGCCAGCAGCCAAGATCTAGCGGGCCTTGGAGATACGCAGTATTTT.

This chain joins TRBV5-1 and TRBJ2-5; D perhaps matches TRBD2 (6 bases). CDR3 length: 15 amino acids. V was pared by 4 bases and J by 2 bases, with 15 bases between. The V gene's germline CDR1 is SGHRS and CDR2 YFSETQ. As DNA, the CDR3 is TGCGCCAGCAGCGGGGGACTTCAAATTCAAGAGACCCAGTACTTC. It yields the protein CASSGGLQIQETQYF.

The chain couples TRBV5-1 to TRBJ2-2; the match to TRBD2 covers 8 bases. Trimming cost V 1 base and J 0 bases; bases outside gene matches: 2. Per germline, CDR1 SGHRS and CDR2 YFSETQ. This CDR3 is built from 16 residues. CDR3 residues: CASSLIAGTNTGELFF. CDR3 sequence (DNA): TGCGCCAGCAGCTTGATAGCGGGAACGAACACCGGGGAGCTGTTTTTT.